A selection of T cell receptor beta chains follows, all from one sample in a study of response to subunit inactivated influenza vaccine. TCRdb processed the RT-PCR reads anew with MiXCR; each CDR3 protein has one entry. The sample records more than 550,000 distinct CDR3 sequences, 10% to 15% being singletons. The sequencing used PBMCs from blood, collected on the day of vaccination. These receptor sequences come from a man in his fifties who received an inactivated influenza vaccine. Both conserved end residues are part of each CDR3. A D gene is named only where the DNA matches it firmly. Clone size, where shown, is once, few, many, or a class for clones that have expanded.

v_call	j_call	clone_size	d_call	cdr3_nt	cdr3_aa
TRBV9	TRBJ2-1	-	TRBD2	TGTGCCAGCAGCGCATCCCCCGGACTAGCGGGAGATGAGCAGTTCTTC	CASSASPGLAGDEQFF
TRBV24-1	TRBJ2-1	few	-	TGTGCCACCAGTGATTTGGAGCCTAGCTCCTACAATGAGCAGTTCTTC	CATSDLEPSSYNEQFF
TRBV29-1	TRBJ1-2	few	-	TGCAGCGTTGAAGCGCAGGGGATTCATGGCTACACCTTC	CSVEAQGIHGYTF
TRBV4-2	TRBJ2-1	few	-	TGTGCCAGCAGCCAAGATTCAGGGAACAATGAGCAGTTCTTC	CASSQDSGNNEQFF
TRBV20-1	TRBJ2-1	many	-	TGCAGTGTGCCCAAGGCGGGGGCCAAATGGTGGCAGTTCTTC	CSVPKAGAKWWQFF
TRBV20-1	TRBJ2-2	-	TRBD2	TGCAGTGCTAGTTTCGGGGGGACCGGGGAGCTGTTTTTT	CSASFGGTGELFF
TRBV12-3/TRBV12-4	TRBJ2-5	-	TRBD1	TGTGCCAGCAGTTACCCAGGGGGAGAGACCCAGTACTTC	CASSYPGGETQYF
TRBV5-1	TRBJ2-2	few	-	TGCGCCAGCAGCTTGGTCGCGACACTTACGAACACCGGGGAGCTGTTTTTT	CASSLVATLTNTGELFF
TRBV27	TRBJ1-5	many	-	TGTGCCAGCAGTGGTACAGGAAATAATCAGCCCCAGCATTTT	CASSGTGNNQPQHF
TRBV9	TRBJ2-5	-	TRBD1	TGTGCCAGCAGCGCGGGGACAGTCTACGAAGAGACCCAGTACTTC	CASSAGTVYEETQYF
TRBV20-1	TRBJ2-7	-	TRBD1	TGCAGTGCCATCAGACAGGGAAGGTACGAGCAGTACTTC	CSAIRQGRYEQYF
TRBV9	TRBJ2-5	-	-	TGTGCCAGCAGGGCTGAGACCCAGTCCTTC	CASRAETQSF
TRBV20-1	TRBJ2-2	few	-	TGCAGTGCTAGAGGCTTTCTCGGTATTGGAACCGGGGAGCTGTTTTTT	CSARGFLGIGTGELFF
TRBV28	TRBJ2-5	-	-	TGTGCCAGCAGTTTTGCTAGCACCCAGTACTTC	CASSFASTQYF
TRBV7-3	TRBJ2-3	many	-	TGTGCCAGCAGCATCGGGACGGTGAGCACAGATACGCAGTATTTT	CASSIGTVSTDTQYF
TRBV12-3/TRBV12-4	TRBJ1-1	few	-	TGTGCCAGCCTCGTTGCGGGGTGGAGCACTGAAGCTTTCTTT	CASLVAGWSTEAFF
TRBV27	TRBJ1-2	many	TRBD1	TGTGCCAGCAGGCAGACAGGGGGTTTTGGCTACACCTTC	CASRQTGGFGYTF